Presented here are 20 T cell receptor beta chains from one specimen sequenced in a study of T cells after posttransplantation cyclophosphamide. Measured with immunoSEQ multiplex PCR; TCRdb has only the in-frame clones, and not every one. This sample carries tens of thousands of clones, none of them present only once. Input material: PBMCs. The receptors originated from a man in his forties in good health, CMV-negative, and a related stem cell transplant donor.

This clone was picked up many times. This rearrangement joins TRBV7-9 to TRBJ2-1, with 13 bases that match TRBD2. Trimming took 4 bases from V and 4 from J; bases not matched to a gene: 7. This CDR3 has 17 residues. The germline CDR1 and CDR2 sequences are SEHNR and FQNEAQ (reference sequence). The CDR3 is CASSSETSGREYNEQFF. The CDR3 DNA is TGTGCCAGCAGCTCCGAAACTAGCGGGAGGGAATACAATGAGCAGTTCTTC.

This clone was detected ten times or more. This chain joins TRBV27 and TRBJ1-5, with 7 bases aligning to TRBD1. Germline values: CDR1 MNHEY, CDR2 SMNVEV (reference sequence). With 3 bases clipped from V and 2 bases from J, the junction kept 7 bases outside the gene matches. The CDR3 length is 16 residues. The DNA of the CDR3 is TGTGCCAGCAGTTTCCTGACAGGGTTCGGCAATCAGCCCCAGCATTTT. Residues: CASSFLTGFGNQPQHF.

In its sample, this clone was seen many times. CDR3 sequence (DNA): TGTGCCAGCAGCCAAGGGGACAGGAACACCGGGGAGCTGTTTTTT. Amino acid sequence: CASSQGDRNTGELFF. V usage is TRBV4-2 and J usage is TRBJ2-2; 7 nucleotides match TRBD1. Losses at the gene ends were 1 base for V and 1 base for J; bases not matched to a gene: 0. The CDR3 contains 15 residues. Germline loops: CDR1 LGHNA, CDR2 YNFKEQ.

This clone appeared many times. For the CDR3, the DNA is TGTGCCAGCCGCAACAGGGAGTATGGCTACACCTTC. Protein product: CASRNREYGYTF. The genes are TRBV11-2 and TRBJ1-2; maybe TRBD1 (6 bases). This CDR3 is built from 12 residues. Per germline, CDR1 SGHAT and CDR2 FQNNGV. V shed 8 bases and J shed 5 bases, with 12 bases lying between them.

This clone was detected a few times. CDR3 DNA sequence: TGTGCCAGTAGCGTGGCCCCGGGACAGTTCGATTATGGCTACACCTTC. Protein product: CASSVAPGQFDYGYTF. The chain joins TRBV19 to TRBJ1-2, with TRBD1 matching over 7 bases. The V gene end was trimmed by 6 bases and the J gene end by 5 bases; junction bases not matched to a gene: 15. This CDR3 contains 16 residues. Germline assignment: CDR1 LNHDA and CDR2 SQIVND (reference sequence).

This clone was recorded at least ten times. The chain is built from TRBV30 and TRBJ1-1; D remains ambiguous. The CDR3 totals 14 residues. V shed 0 bases and J shed 1 base, with 9 bases lying between them. Per germline, CDR1 GTSNPN and CDR2 SVGIG (reference sequence). This chain's CDR3 is CAWSVGLENTEAFF. The CDR3 bases are TGTGCCTGGAGTGTAGGACTGGAGAACACTGAAGCTTTCTTT.

The genes are TRBV7-6 and TRBJ1-1, with 8 bases identical to TRBD1. CDR3 length equals 12 residues. Germline CDR1 and CDR2: SGHVS and FNYEAQ. Trimming removed 5 bases from V and 6 bases from J; junction bases left unmatched: 2. The chain's CDR3 is CASSQDRAEAFF. The CDR3 nucleotides are TGTGCCAGCAGCCAGGACAGGGCTGAAGCTTTCTTT.

In this sample, this clone turned up many times. This chain joins TRBV6-6 and TRBJ1-5, with D possibly matching TRBD1 (6 bases). The CDR3 has 15 residues. CDR1 is MNHNY, CDR2 SVGAGI, per germline (reference sequence). The V gene lost 6 bases and the J gene lost 4 bases, with 16 bases spanning the gap. The CDR3 protein is CASRSTGPFNQPQHF. CDR3 in DNA: TGTGCCAGCAGATCCACAGGGCCTTTTAATCAGCCCCAGCATTTT.

This clone was detected many times. The chain recombines TRBV6-5 with TRBJ1-2; no clear D gene. Between the trimmed V and J ends, which lost 6 bases and 5 bases, there was a span of 10 bases. CDR3 length equals 12 residues. The V gene's germline CDR1 is MNHEY and CDR2 SVGAGI. The CDR3 loop is CASRSREYGYTF. The CDR3 DNA reads as TGTGCCAGCAGATCAAGGGAGTATGGCTACACCTTC.

This clone was observed at least ten times. This rearrangement joins TRBV13 to TRBJ2-2; 7 positions agree with TRBD1. Per the germline V gene, CDR1 is PRHDT and CDR2 is FYEKMQ (reference sequence). The CDR3 has 16 amino acids. V lost 0 bases to trimming and J lost 0 bases; unmatched junction nucleotides: 1. The CDR3 DNA follows: TGTGCCAGCAGCTTAGGACAGGGGTCGAACACCGGGGAGCTGTTTTTT. Its translation is CASSLGQGSNTGELFF.

The sample holds many counts of this clone. This sequence joins TRBV5-1 and TRBJ2-6; 10 positions agree with TRBD1. Germline values: CDR1 SGHRS, CDR2 YFSETQ. V lost 2 bases, J lost 1 base, and 6 bases stayed unmatched. The CDR3 covers 18 residues. The CDR3 region has the DNA TGCGCCAGCAGCTTTTGGGGACAGGGGAGATCTGGGGCCAACGTCCTGACTTTC. This encodes CASSFWGQGRSGANVLTF.

This clone occurred many times. The chain carries TRBV6-6 and TRBJ1-1, with D unresolved. V dropped 2 bases and J dropped 3 bases, with 4 bases sitting between them. The CDR3 spans 12 residues. CDR1 MNHNY and CDR2 SVGAGI come from the germline V gene (reference sequence). CDR3 nucleotide sequence: TGTGCCAGCAGTTACGCGCACACTGAAGCTTTCTTT. Translated: CASSYAHTEAFF.

This clone was seen many times. The chain uses TRBV21-1 and TRBJ1-5; the D segment call TRBD1 is taken from the table without a DNA check. TRBV21-1 counts as a pseudogene. This CDR3 has 20 amino acids. Written as DNA, the CDR3 is TGTGCCAGCAGCAAAGATCCCGGGACACGCCAACTGTATAGCAATCAGCCCCAGCATTTT. This gives the protein CASSKDPGTRQLYSNQPQHF.

This clone has a count of ten or more. This rearrangement joins TRBV6-5 to TRBJ1-1; D remains ambiguous. Per germline, CDR1 MNHEY and CDR2 SVGAGI. Deletions cut 0 bases from V and 2 bases from J, with 7 bases between. This CDR3 comprises 14 residues. In DNA, the CDR3 is TGTGCCAGCAGTTACTCGAGTCGAAACACTGAAGCTTTCTTT. Residues: CASSYSSRNTEAFF.

This clone was counted at least ten times. This chain joins TRBV19 and TRBJ2-7; unclear D gene. CDR1 and CDR2 (germline): LNHDA, SQIVND (reference sequence). There are 13 residues in the CDR3. V was clipped by 0 bases and J by 3 bases, with 6 bases between them. The CDR3 sequence: CASSIDPFYEQYF. CDR3 sequence (DNA): TGTGCCAGTAGTATAGATCCATTCTACGAGCAGTACTTC.

This clone appeared many times. This sequence joins TRBV9 and TRBJ2-7; 9 bases match TRBD2. V lost 3 bases to trimming and J lost 4 bases; unmatched junction nucleotides: 2. Per germline, CDR1 SGDLS and CDR2 YYNGEE. This CDR3 is built from 13 residues. The DNA for the CDR3 is TGTGCCAGCAGCGCAGCGGGGGGTTACGAGCAGTACTTC. Translation: CASSAAGGYEQYF.

This clone has at least ten counts. The chain links TRBV11-3 to TRBJ2-7; TRBD1 agrees at 7 bases. V lost 0 bases and J lost 4; bases outside the gene matches: 3. Looked up from germline, CDR1 is SGHNT and CDR2 is YENEEA. The CDR3 extends over 14 amino acids. CDR3 coding DNA: TGTGCCAGCAGCTTAGAAGGGGGCTCGTACGAGCAGTACTTC. Translated: CASSLEGGSYEQYF.

This clone was seen many times. This sequence joins TRBV5-4 and TRBJ2-2; the D gene is possibly TRBD2 (6 bases). This CDR3 contains 12 residues. The V end was cut by 6 bases, the J end by 5 bases, with 8 bases between. The V gene's germline CDR1 is SGHNT and CDR2 YYREEE (reference sequence). The CDR3 nucleotides are TGTGCCAGCACCCGGGGGACCGGGGAGCTGTTTTTT. This gives the protein CASTRGTGELFF.

This clone has at least ten counts. The V and J genes are TRBV9 and TRBJ2-5, with TRBD1 identical over 9 bases. Germline trimming cut 7 bases from V and 4 bases from J; bases unmatched to any gene: 5. The CDR3 runs to 13 residues. The V gene's germline CDR1 is SGDLS and CDR2 YYNGEE. CDR3 sequence reads: CASGGTGRETQYF. In DNA, the CDR3 is TGTGCCAGCGGGGGGACAGGGAGAGAGACCCAGTACTTC. Drawing the rest from reference TRBV9 and TRBJ2-5, the complete variable domain is DSGVTQTPKHLITATGQRVTLRCSPRSGDLSVYWYQQSLDQGLQFLIQYYNGEERAKGNILERFSAQQFPDLHSELNLSSLELGDSALYFCASGGTGRETQYFGPGTRLLVL.

In this sample, this clone turned up many times. The chain carries TRBV6-6 and TRBJ1-5, with no clear D. This CDR3 has 12 residues. Germline V lookup: CDR1 MNHNY, CDR2 SVGAGI (reference sequence). V was clipped by 4 bases and J by 6 bases, with 7 bases between them. CDR3 loop: CASSFGVQPQHF. CDR3 DNA: TGTGCCAGCAGTTTCGGGGTTCAGCCCCAGCATTTT.